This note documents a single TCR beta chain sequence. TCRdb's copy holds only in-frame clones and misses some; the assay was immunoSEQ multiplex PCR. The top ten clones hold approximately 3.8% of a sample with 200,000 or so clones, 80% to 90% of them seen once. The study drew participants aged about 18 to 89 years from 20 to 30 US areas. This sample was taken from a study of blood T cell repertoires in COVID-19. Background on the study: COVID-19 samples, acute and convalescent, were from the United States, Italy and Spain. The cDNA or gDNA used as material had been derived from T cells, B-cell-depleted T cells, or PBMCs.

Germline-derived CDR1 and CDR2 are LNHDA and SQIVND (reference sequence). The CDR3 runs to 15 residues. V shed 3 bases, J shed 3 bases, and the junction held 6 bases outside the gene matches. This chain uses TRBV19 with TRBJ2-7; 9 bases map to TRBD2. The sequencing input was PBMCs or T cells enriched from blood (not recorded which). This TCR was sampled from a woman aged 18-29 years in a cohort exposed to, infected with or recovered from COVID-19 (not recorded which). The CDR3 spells CASSIYAGGYYEQYF. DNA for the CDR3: TGTGCCAGTAGTATTTACGCGGGGGGGTACTACGAGCAGTACTTC.